The 12 T cell receptor beta chains in this list originate from one sample, sequenced in a study of a mutant IDH1 vaccine in newly diagnosed glioma. These receptors' antigens are unknown. The protocol was immunoSEQ multiplex PCR, while the TCRdb copy is restricted to in-frame clones and leaves out a portion. The table records about 26,000 clones, approximately 79% of them present only once. Documented time point: week 5, during vaccination. The investigators gave 300 ug of mutant IDH1 20-mer peptide in each vaccine dose, together with topical imiquimod. The sample consisted of PBMCs, taken from a glioma patient whose treatment included an IDH1 peptide vaccine. These receptors came from a man aged 40-49 years with glioma. Some clones in this sample may be carry-over from other donors' samples.

V and J are TRBV5-1 and TRBJ1-1, with a possible D match to TRBD1 (5 bases). The germline V gene encodes CDR1 SGHRS and CDR2 YFSETQ. The CDR3 has 13 amino acids. Trimming cost V 4 bases and J 1 base, with 8 bases left between them. The DNA for the CDR3 is TGCGCCAGCAGCCTAGGGGAGAACACTGAAGCTTTCTTT. It yields the protein CASSLGENTEAFF. The full variable domain, with the rest looked up from reference TRBV5-1 and TRBJ1-1, is KAGVTQTPRYLIKTRGQQVTLSCSPISGHRSVSWYQQTPGQGLQFLFEYFSETQRNKGNFPGRFSGRQFSNSRSEMNVSTLELGDSALYLCASSLGENTEAFFGQGTRLTVV.

The chain combines TRBV5-1 with TRBJ2-7; D ambiguous. Looked up from germline, CDR1 is SGHRS and CDR2 is YFSETQ. Trimming removed 4 bases from V and 6 bases from J, with 17 bases in between. The CDR3 length is 14 residues. The CDR3 bases are TGCGCCAGCAGCCCACTGGACGGGCTTCCCGAGCAGTACTTC. Amino acids: CASSPLDGLPEQYF.

The rearrangement joins TRBV6-5 to TRBJ1-1; weak D call: TRBD1 (6 bases). The CDR3 length is 15 residues. Germline lookup yields CDR1 MNHEY and CDR2 SVGAGI. V lost 6 bases, J lost 2 bases, and 16 bases lay in between. As DNA, the CDR3 is TGTGCCAGCAGCGAGGCAGGGGAGGGAAACACTGAAGCTTTCTTT. Its translation: CASSEAGEGNTEAFF.

The V call is TRBV7-9, the J call TRBJ1-4, with D perhaps matching TRBD1 (5 bases). Between the trimmed V and J ends, which lost 1 base and 14 bases, there was a span of 14 bases. Germline V gene lookup returns CDR1 SEHNR and CDR2 FQNEAQ (reference sequence). This CDR3 region has 13 residues. The CDR3 loop is CASSLGAGAGLFF. For the CDR3, the DNA is TGTGCCAGCAGCTTAGGGGCCGGGGCGGGCCTGTTTTTT.

The chain's CDR3 is CASSLDRGTGGKGVGTEAFF. CDR3 in DNA: TGTGCCAGCAGCTTAGATCGCGGGACAGGGGGCAAAGGGGTGGGCACTGAAGCTTTCTTT. V is TRBV11-2 and J is TRBJ1-1, with 12 bases fitting TRBD1. Germline loops: CDR1 SGHAT, CDR2 FQNNGV. This CDR3 has 20 amino acids. Losses at the gene ends were 0 bases for V and 4 bases for J; bases not matched to a gene: 15.

This rearrangement joins TRBV29-1 to TRBJ2-5; the D is unclear. The germline gives CDR1 SQVTM, CDR2 ANQGSEA. With 7 bases removed from V and 4 bases from J, the gap between germline ends came to 19 bases. This CDR3 region has 14 residues. Here the CDR3 reads CSAFGPASVETQYF. DNA for the CDR3: TGCAGCGCCTTTGGCCCAGCCTCTGTAGAGACCCAGTACTTC.

The chain has TRBV9 and TRBJ1-1; possible D gene TRBD1, 5 bases. V dropped 0 bases and J dropped 9 bases, with 12 bases sitting between them. Germline values: CDR1 SGDLS, CDR2 YYNGEE. This CDR3 has 13 residues. The CDR3 DNA follows: TGTGCCAGCAGCGTAGGGGGACCGGGACAAGCTTTCTTT. Translation gives CASSVGGPGQAFF. Using reference TRBV9 and TRBJ1-1 for the parts outside the CDR3, the full variable domain is DSGVTQTPKHLITATGQRVTLRCSPRSGDLSVYWYQQSLDQGLQFLIQYYNGEERAKGNILERFSAQQFPDLHSELNLSSLELGDSALYFCASSVGGPGQAFFGQGTRLTVV.

This chain joins TRBV2 and TRBJ1-2, with a possible D match to TRBD1 (5 bases). V gave up 4 bases and J gave up 4 bases, with 7 bases separating them. The CDR3 has 12 residues. CDR1 and CDR2 from the germline V gene are SNHLY and FYNNEI. CDR3 bases: TGTGCCAGCAGTGCTGACAGCTATGGCTACACCTTC. Protein: CASSADSYGYTF.

CDR3 bases: TGTGCCAGCAGTGAAGCGCGAGCAGATACGCAGTATTTT. It codes for CASSEARADTQYF. The chain employs TRBV6-1 and TRBJ2-3; no clear D. Per germline, CDR1 MNHNS and CDR2 SASEGT. This CDR3 has 13 amino acids. V lost 0 bases and J 4 bases, leaving 5 bases between the germline ends.

The chain links TRBV19 to TRBJ2-7, with 8 bases matching TRBD1. Losses at the gene ends were 5 bases for V and 5 bases for J; bases not matched to a gene: 8. The germline gives CDR1 LNHDA, CDR2 SQIVND (reference sequence). CDR3 length: 14 amino acids. The CDR3 here is CASSFGQGPDEQYF. The CDR3 DNA reads TGTGCCAGTAGTTTCGGACAGGGCCCCGACGAGCAGTACTTC.

The chain recombines TRBV27 with TRBJ2-1, with a weak D call TRBD1 (5 bases). The CDR3 consists of 13 residues. V gave up 6 bases and J gave up 9 bases, with 15 bases separating them. Germline V gene data show CDR1 as MNHEY and CDR2 as SMNVEV (reference sequence). The CDR3, as DNA: TGTGCCAGCAGCTCGACAGCCCACGGTGAGCAGTTCTTC. Amino acid sequence: CASSSTAHGEQFF.

The genes are TRBV19 and TRBJ2-7; maybe TRBD1 (6 bases). The CDR3 extends over 14 amino acids. Germline V gene sequence: CDR1 LNHDA, CDR2 SQIVND (reference sequence). Trimming took 3 bases from V and 3 from J, leaving 12 bases between them. The CDR3 loop is CASSMQGRRYEQYF. CDR3 sequence (DNA): TGTGCCAGTAGTATGCAGGGGCGGCGCTACGAGCAGTACTTC.